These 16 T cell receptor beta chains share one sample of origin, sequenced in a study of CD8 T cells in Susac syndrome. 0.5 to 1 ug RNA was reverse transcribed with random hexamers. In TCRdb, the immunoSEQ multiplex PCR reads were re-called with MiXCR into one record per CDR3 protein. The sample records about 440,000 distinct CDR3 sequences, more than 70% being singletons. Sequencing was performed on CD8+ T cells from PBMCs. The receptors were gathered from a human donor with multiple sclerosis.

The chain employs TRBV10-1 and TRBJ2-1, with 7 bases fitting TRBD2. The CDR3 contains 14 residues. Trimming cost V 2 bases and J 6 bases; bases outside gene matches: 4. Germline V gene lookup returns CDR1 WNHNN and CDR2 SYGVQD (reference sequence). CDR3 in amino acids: CASSEGLGRNEQFF. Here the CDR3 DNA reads TGCGCCAGCAGTGAGGGACTAGGGCGCAATGAGCAGTTCTTC.

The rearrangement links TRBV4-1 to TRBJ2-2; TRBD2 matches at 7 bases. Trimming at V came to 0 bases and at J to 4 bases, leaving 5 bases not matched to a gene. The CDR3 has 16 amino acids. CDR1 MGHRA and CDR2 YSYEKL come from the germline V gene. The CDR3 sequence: CASSQEPTSITGELFF. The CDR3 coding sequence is TGCGCCAGCAGCCAAGAGCCGACTAGCATCACCGGGGAGCTGTTTTTT.

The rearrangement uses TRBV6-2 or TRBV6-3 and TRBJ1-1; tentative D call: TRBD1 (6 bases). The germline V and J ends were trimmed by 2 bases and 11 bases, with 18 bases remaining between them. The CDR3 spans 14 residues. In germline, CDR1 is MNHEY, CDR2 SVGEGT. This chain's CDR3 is CASSYLGHAREAFF. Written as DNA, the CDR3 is TGTGCCAGCAGTTACCTGGGACACGCCAGGGAGGCTTTCTTT.

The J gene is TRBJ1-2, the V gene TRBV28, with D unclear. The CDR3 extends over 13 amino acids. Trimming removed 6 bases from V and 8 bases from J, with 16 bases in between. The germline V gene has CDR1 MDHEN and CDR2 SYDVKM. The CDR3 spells CASSPSQFNGYTF. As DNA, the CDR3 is TGTGCCAGCAGCCCGTCGCAATTTAACGGCTACACCTTC.

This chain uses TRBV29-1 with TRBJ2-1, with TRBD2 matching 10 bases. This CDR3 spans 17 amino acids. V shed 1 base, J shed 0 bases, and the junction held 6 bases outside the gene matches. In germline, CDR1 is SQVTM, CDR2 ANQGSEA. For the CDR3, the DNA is TGCAGCGTTGAAGGGCTAGCGGGAGACTTCTCCTACAATGAGCAGTTCTTC. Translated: CSVEGLAGDFSYNEQFF.

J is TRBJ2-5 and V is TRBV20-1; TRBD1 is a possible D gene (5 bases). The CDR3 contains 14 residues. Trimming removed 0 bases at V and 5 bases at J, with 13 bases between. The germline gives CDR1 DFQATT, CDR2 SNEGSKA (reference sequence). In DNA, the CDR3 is TGCAGTGCTAGAGAGACCTCACCAGGGGAGACCCAGTACTTC. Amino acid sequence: CSARETSPGETQYF.

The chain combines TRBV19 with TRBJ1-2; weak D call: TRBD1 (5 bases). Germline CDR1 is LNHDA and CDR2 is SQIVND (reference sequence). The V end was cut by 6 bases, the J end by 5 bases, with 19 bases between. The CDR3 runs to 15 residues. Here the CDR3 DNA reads TGTGCCAGTAGCAGGGACGTCGAATGGGTATATGGCTACACCTTC. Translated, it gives CASSRDVEWVYGYTF.

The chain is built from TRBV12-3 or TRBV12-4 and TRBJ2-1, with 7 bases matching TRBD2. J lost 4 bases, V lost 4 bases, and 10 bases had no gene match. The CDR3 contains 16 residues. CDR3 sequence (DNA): TGTGCCAGCAGTTCACTCCTGACGGGAGGTTACAATGAGCAGTTCTTC. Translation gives CASSSLLTGGYNEQFF.

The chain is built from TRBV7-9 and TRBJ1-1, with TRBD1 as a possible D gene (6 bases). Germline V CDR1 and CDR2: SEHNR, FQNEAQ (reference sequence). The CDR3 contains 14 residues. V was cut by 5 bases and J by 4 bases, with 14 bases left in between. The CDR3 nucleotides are TGTGCCAGCAGCAGTCAGGGGAGAGGCACTGAAGCTTTCTTT. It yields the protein CASSSQGRGTEAFF.

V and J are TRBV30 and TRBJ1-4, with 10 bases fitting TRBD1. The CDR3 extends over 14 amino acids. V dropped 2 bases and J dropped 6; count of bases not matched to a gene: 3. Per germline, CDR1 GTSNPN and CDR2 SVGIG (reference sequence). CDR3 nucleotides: TGTGCCTGGAGTCACGGGACAGGGGATGAAAAACTGTTTTTT. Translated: CAWSHGTGDEKLFF. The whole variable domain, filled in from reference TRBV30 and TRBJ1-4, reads SQTIHQWPATLVQPVGSPLSLECTVEGTSNPNLYWYRQAAGRGLQLLFYSVGIGQISSEVPQNLSASRPQDRQFILSSKKLLLSDSGFYLCAWSHGTGDEKLFFGSGTQLSVL.

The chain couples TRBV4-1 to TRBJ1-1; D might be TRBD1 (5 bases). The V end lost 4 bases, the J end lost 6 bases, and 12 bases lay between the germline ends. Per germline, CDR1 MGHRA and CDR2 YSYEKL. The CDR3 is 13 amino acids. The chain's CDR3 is CASSLPQGPEAFF. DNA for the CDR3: TGCGCCAGCAGCCTACCTCAGGGCCCTGAAGCTTTCTTT.

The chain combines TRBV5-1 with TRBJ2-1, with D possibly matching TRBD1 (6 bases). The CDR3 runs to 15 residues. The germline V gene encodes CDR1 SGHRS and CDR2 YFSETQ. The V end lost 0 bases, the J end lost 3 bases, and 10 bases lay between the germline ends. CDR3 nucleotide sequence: TGCGCCAGCAGCTTGGAGAGGGACAACTACAATGAGCAGTTCTTC. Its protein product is CASSLERDNYNEQFF. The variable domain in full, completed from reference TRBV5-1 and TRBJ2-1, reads KAGVTQTPRYLIKTRGQQVTLSCSPISGHRSVSWYQQTPGQGLQFLFEYFSETQRNKGNFPGRFSGRQFSNSRSEMNVSTLELGDSALYLCASSLERDNYNEQFFGPGTRLTVL.

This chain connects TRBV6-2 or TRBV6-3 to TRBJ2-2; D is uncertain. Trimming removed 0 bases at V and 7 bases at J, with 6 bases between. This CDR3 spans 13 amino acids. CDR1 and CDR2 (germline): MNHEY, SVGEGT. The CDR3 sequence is CASSYSDRGELFF. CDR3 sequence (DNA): TGTGCCAGCAGTTACTCCGACCGCGGGGAGCTGTTTTTT.

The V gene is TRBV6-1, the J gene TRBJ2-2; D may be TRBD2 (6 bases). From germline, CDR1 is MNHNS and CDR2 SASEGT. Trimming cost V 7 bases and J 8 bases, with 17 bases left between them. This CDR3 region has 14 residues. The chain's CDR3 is CASIPLGGSGELFF. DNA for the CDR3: TGTGCCAGCATCCCCCTGGGGGGTTCAGGGGAGCTGTTTTTT.

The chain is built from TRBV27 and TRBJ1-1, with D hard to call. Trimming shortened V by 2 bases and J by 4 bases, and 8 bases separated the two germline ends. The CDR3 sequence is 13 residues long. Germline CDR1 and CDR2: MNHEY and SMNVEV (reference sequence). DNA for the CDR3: TGTGCCAGCAGTTTAGGGGAAATCACTGAAGCTTTCTTT. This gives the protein CASSLGEITEAFF.

Written as DNA, the CDR3 is TGTGCCAGCAGCCACGGACTAGCGTACTACAATGAGCAGTTCTTC. Protein product: CASSHGLAYYNEQFF. The genes are TRBV3-1 and TRBJ2-1; 9 bases are a match to TRBD2. Germline V gene sequence: CDR1 LGHDT, CDR2 YNNKEL (reference sequence). The CDR3 consists of 15 residues. With 3 bases clipped from V and 3 bases from J, the junction kept 3 bases outside the gene matches.